This entry lists 24 T cell receptor beta chains sequenced from one sample in a study of blood T cell repertoires in COVID-19. The repertoire was sequenced with immunoSEQ multiplex PCR; TCRdb's copy has only in-frame clones and lacks some. The table lists about 160,000 clones, about 90% of them singletons, with around 4% in the top ten. Sequencing input: peripheral blood. The origin of the receptors is a woman in her seventies with acute or convalescent COVID-19.

There are a few counts of this clone. At one boundary the junction diverges from the germline segment, which might be a read error. The rearrangement joins TRBV7-9 to TRBJ1-1; TRBD1 matches at 9 bases. Germline assignment: CDR1 SEHNR and CDR2 FQNEAQ (reference sequence). This CDR3 is 15 amino acids long. CDR3 bases: TGTGCCAGCAGTCGCACAGGGGGCTCTCATGGAACTCCCCACTTT. It encodes CASSRTGGSHGTPHF.

This chain links TRBV7-8 with TRBJ2-5, with D tentatively TRBD1 (6 bases). Trimming took 6 bases from V and 1 from J, leaving 9 bases between them. Per the germline V gene, CDR1 is SGHVS and CDR2 is FQNEAQ. This CDR3 spans 13 amino acids. CDR3 region: CASRRTAQETQYF. The CDR3 bases are TGTGCCAGCAGGCGGACAGCCCAAGAGACCCAGTACTTC.

This chain connects TRBV5-6 to TRBJ1-4; TRBD1 agrees at 7 bases. V lost 4 bases and J lost 0; bases outside the gene matches: 9. This CDR3 has 17 amino acids. From germline, CDR1 is SGHDT and CDR2 YYEEEE. The chain's CDR3 is CASSRDPDRATNEKLFF. The CDR3 DNA reads TGTGCCAGCAGCAGGGACCCTGACAGGGCAACTAATGAAAAACTGTTTTTT.

The chain links TRBV3-1 (or the pseudogene TRBV3-2) to TRBJ1-5; TRBD1 matches at 10 bases. Germline values: CDR1 LGHDT, CDR2 YNNKEL (reference sequence). This CDR3 has 17 residues. V shed 1 base and J 5 bases; nucleotides not matched to a gene: 8. CDR3 residues: CASSQVGDRGKDQPQHF. The CDR3 bases are TGTGCCAGCAGCCAAGTAGGGGACAGGGGAAAGGATCAGCCCCAGCATTTT.

The chain recombines TRBV6-6 with TRBJ2-5; no clear D gene. Trimming left V 6 bases short and J 1 base short, with 6 bases between. Germline values: CDR1 MNHNY, CDR2 SVGAGI (reference sequence). The length of the CDR3 is 12 residues. CDR3 region: CASSPFQETQYF. CDR3 DNA: TGTGCCAGCAGCCCGTTCCAAGAGACCCAGTACTTC.

The chain links TRBV30 to TRBJ1-1; D may be TRBD1 (6 bases). The ends were cut back, 3 bases at V and 11 bases at J, with 16 bases in the middle. The CDR3 is 12 residues long. Germline V CDR1 and CDR2: GTSNPN, SVGIG (reference sequence). The CDR3 sequence is CAWSMEQGRAFF. CDR3 DNA: TGTGCCTGGAGCATGGAACAGGGCCGGGCTTTCTTT.

Only one count was recorded for this clone. The V call is TRBV7-8, the J call TRBJ1-2; D is perhaps TRBD1 (5 bases). CDR3 length: 11 residues. Germline V gives CDR1 SGHVS, CDR2 FQNEAQ. V shed 8 bases and J shed 4 bases, with 8 bases lying between them. Written as DNA, the CDR3 is TGTGCCAGCGGGGCAGCCTATGGCTACACCTTC. Translation: CASGAAYGYTF. The variable domain in full, with the rest retrieved from reference TRBV7-8 and TRBJ1-2, is GAGVSQSPRYKVAKRGQDVALRCDPISGHVSLFWYQQALGQGPEFLTYFQNEAQLDKSGLPSDRFFAERPEGSVSTLKIQRTQQEDSAVYLCASGAAYGYTFGSGTRLTVV.

The rearrangement links TRBV3-1 (or the pseudogene TRBV3-2) to TRBJ2-7, with TRBD2 matching 13 bases. CDR1 and CDR2 from the germline V gene are LGHDT and YNNKEL (reference sequence). CDR3 length: 17 amino acids. With 2 bases clipped from V and 5 bases from J, the junction kept 9 bases outside the gene matches. CDR3 in DNA: TGTGCCAGCAGCCAAACCGGGACTAGCGGGGTGCAGAACGAGCAGTACTTC. It yields the protein CASSQTGTSGVQNEQYF.

The chain employs TRBV11-2 and TRBJ2-1; 13 bases fit TRBD2. Germline V lookup: CDR1 SGHAT, CDR2 FQNNGV. The CDR3 consists of 16 residues. Trimming took 5 bases from V and 6 from J; bases not matched to a gene: 7. The CDR3 spells CASSTLTSGGFNEQFF. The DNA of the CDR3 is TGTGCCAGCAGCACATTGACTAGCGGGGGGTTCAATGAGCAGTTCTTC.

The V call is TRBV28, the J call TRBJ1-4; TRBD1 agrees at 7 bases. Germline CDR1 reads MDHEN; CDR2 reads SYDVKM. The V and J ends lost 2 bases and 15 bases, in that order; junction bases with no gene match: 18. The CDR3 loop spans 16 amino acids. CDR3 region: CASSLRETGPNEKVFF. The CDR3 DNA sequence: TGTGCCAGCAGTTTACGGGAGACAGGGCCCAATGAAAAGGTGTTTTTT.

The chain couples TRBV5-1 to TRBJ2-5; D remains unclear. V shed 0 bases and J shed 5 bases, with 5 bases lying between them. There are 12 residues in the CDR3. Germline CDR1 and CDR2: SGHRS and YFSETQ. The CDR3 sequence: CASSLAGETQYF. The CDR3 DNA is TGCGCCAGCAGCTTGGCCGGTGAGACCCAGTACTTC.

V and J are TRBV5-1 and TRBJ2-2; the D gene is possibly TRBD1 (6 bases). The V gene's germline CDR1 is SGHRS and CDR2 YFSETQ. The V end lost 4 bases, the J end lost 5 bases, and 15 bases lay between the germline ends. The CDR3 is 15 amino acids. The CDR3 loop is CASSQDSGSTGELFF. For the CDR3, the DNA is TGCGCCAGCAGCCAGGACAGTGGGAGTACCGGGGAGCTGTTTTTT.

The rearrangement joins TRBV18 to TRBJ1-2, with a weak D call TRBD1 (5 bases). V dropped 2 bases and J dropped 2 bases, with 21 bases sitting between them. In germline, CDR1 is KGHSH, CDR2 LQKENI. The length of the CDR3 is 18 residues. The CDR3: CASSPGNGWVDINYGYTF. For the CDR3, the DNA is TGTGCCAGCTCACCAGGAAACGGTTGGGTGGACATAAACTATGGCTACACCTTC.

The chain carries TRBV18 and TRBJ1-5; D gene uncertain. CDR1 is KGHSH, CDR2 LQKENI, per germline. Deletions cut 5 bases from V and 2 bases from J, with 10 bases between. This CDR3 has 14 residues. The CDR3 region is CASSASNGNQPQHF. The CDR3 DNA reads as TGTGCCAGCTCAGCGTCCAACGGCAATCAGCCCCAGCATTTT. Complete variable domain (other parts from reference TRBV18 and TRBJ1-5): NAGVMQNPRHLVRRRGQEARLRCSPMKGHSHVYWYRQLPEEGLKFMVYLQKENIIDESGMPKERFSAEFPKEGPSILRIQQVVRGDSAAYFCASSASNGNQPQHFGDGTRLSIL.

The V and J genes are TRBV4-3 and TRBJ2-4, with TRBD2 identical over 13 bases. Losses at the gene ends were 3 bases for V and 5 bases for J; bases not matched to a gene: 7. Germline V gene lookup returns CDR1 LGHNA and CDR2 YSLEER. This CDR3 region has 17 residues. CDR3: CASSQGTSGGAENIQYF. CDR3 sequence (DNA): TGCGCCAGCAGCCAGGGAACTAGCGGGGGGGCAGAAAACATTCAGTACTTC.

The rearrangement uses TRBV15 and TRBJ2-3; 9 bases are shared with TRBD2. Germline V gene sequence: CDR1 LNHNV, CDR2 YYDKDF (reference sequence). The V and J ends lost 5 bases and 6 bases, in that order; junction bases with no gene match: 18. The CDR3 is 18 amino acids. The CDR3 reads CATSSRAGSGRSADTQYF. In DNA form, the CDR3 reads TGTGCCACCAGCTCCCGGGCTGGTAGCGGGAGATCGGCGGATACGCAGTATTTT.

The chain joins TRBV6-5 to TRBJ2-7, with 8 nucleotides matching TRBD2. Per the germline V gene, CDR1 is MNHEY and CDR2 is SVGAGI. The ends lost 10 bases at V and 2 bases at J; junction bases unmatched: 7. This CDR3 is built from 13 residues. CDR3 DNA: TGTGCCACCGCGCCAGCGGGAGCCTACGAGCAGTACTTC. It encodes CATAPAGAYEQYF.

The chain links TRBV29-1 to TRBJ1-1; 7 bases fit TRBD1. With V trimmed by 3 bases and J by 1 base, 2 bases remained unmatched. The CDR3 has 13 residues. The V gene's germline CDR1 is SQVTM and CDR2 ANQGSEA. CDR3 loop: CSVEGQQNTEAFF. Here the CDR3 DNA reads TGCAGCGTTGAGGGACAGCAGAACACTGAAGCTTTCTTT. Complete variable domain (other parts from reference TRBV29-1 and TRBJ1-1): SAVISQKPSRDICQRGTSLTIQCQVDSQVTMMFWYRQQPGQSLTLIATANQGSEATYESGFVIDKFPISRPNLTFSTLTVSNMSPEDSSIYLCSVEGQQNTEAFFGQGTRLTVV.

The chain employs TRBV5-8 and TRBJ1-2; 10 bases map to TRBD1. V shed 2 bases, J shed 8 bases, and the junction held 3 bases outside the gene matches. Germline lookup yields CDR1 SGHTS and CDR2 YDEGEE. The CDR3 has 13 residues. The CDR3 sequence is CASSFGTGDGYTF. For the CDR3, the DNA is TGTGCCAGCAGCTTCGGGACAGGGGACGGCTACACCTTC.

This clone appeared once. The chain combines TRBV7-2 with TRBJ1-2; D is ambiguous. This CDR3 comprises 13 residues. CDR1 is SGHTA, CDR2 FQGNSA, per germline. Trimming pared 5 bases from V and 11 bases from J, leaving 18 bases between. CDR3 region: CASSTLAHARYTF. The CDR3 nucleotides are TGTGCCAGCAGCACACTCGCACATGCGAGGTACACCTTC.

This clone was counted once. This chain connects TRBV3-1 (or the pseudogene TRBV3-2) to TRBJ1-1; D unclear. The CDR3 totals 15 residues. V shed 4 bases and J shed 1 base, with 13 bases lying between them. CDR1 LGHDT and CDR2 YNNKEL come from the germline V gene (reference sequence). The CDR3 loop reads CASSPRRVGNTEAFF. The CDR3 DNA sequence: TGTGCCAGCAGCCCCCGTCGGGTGGGGAACACTGAAGCTTTCTTT.

The rearrangement joins TRBV7-8 to TRBJ1-4, with 7 nucleotides matching TRBD1. The CDR3 is 15 residues long. Trimming at V came to 4 bases and at J to 8 bases, leaving 10 bases not matched to a gene. Germline V gene data show CDR1 as SGHVS and CDR2 as FQNEAQ. CDR3 sequence: CASSSRDSRTEKLFF. The CDR3 DNA reads as TGTGCCAGCAGCTCCCGGGACAGTCGGACCGAAAAACTGTTTTTT.

The chain carries TRBV2 and TRBJ2-5; 8 bases line up with TRBD1. The CDR3 contains 14 residues. With 3 bases clipped from V and 8 bases from J, the junction kept 8 bases outside the gene matches. CDR1 and CDR2 (germline): SNHLY, FYNNEI. CDR3 nucleotides: TGTGCCAGCAGTGAGCCTCGACAGGGGCGAACCCAGTACTTC. Its translation is CASSEPRQGRTQYF. Complete variable domain (other parts from reference TRBV2 and TRBJ2-5): EPEVTQTPSHQVTQMGQEVILRCVPISNHLYFYWYRQILGQKVEFLVSFYNNEISEKSEIFDDQFSVERPDGSNFTLKIRSTKLEDSAMYFCASSEPRQGRTQYFGPGTRLLVL.

The rearrangement uses TRBV7-2 and TRBJ1-4; 7 bases are a match to TRBD1. J lost 4 bases, V lost 5 bases, and 7 bases had no gene match. The CDR3 spans 15 residues. The germline CDR1 and CDR2 sequences are SGHTA and FQGNSA. Here the CDR3 DNA reads TGTGCCAGCAGCGCCACCGGGACAGTTAATGAAAAACTGTTTTTT. This gives the protein CASSATGTVNEKLFF.